The 15 T cell receptor beta chains below were found in one sample sequenced in a study of chemoradiotherapy in HPV16-positive cancers. Some clones are missing from TCRdb's copy, which holds only in-frame ones; the method was immunoSEQ multiplex PCR. The table has 25,000 to 30,000 clones, over 85% seen once. The specimen comprised blood, sampled from a patient who underwent chemoradiotherapy. The source of these receptors is a human donor with HPV-associated anogenital cancer.

This chain joins TRBV6-1 and TRBJ2-7, with D unresolved. This CDR3 contains 15 residues. V lost 7 bases and J lost 0, with 16 bases in between. Germline V gives CDR1 MNHNS, CDR2 SASEGT. The CDR3: CASTPSRKHSYEQYF. CDR3 in DNA: TGTGCCAGCACCCCAAGCAGGAAACACTCCTACGAGCAGTACTTC.

The rearrangement joins TRBV18 to TRBJ1-4, with TRBD1 as a possible D gene (6 bases). V was clipped by 3 bases and J by 4 bases, with 12 bases between them. The CDR3 sequence is 15 residues long. From germline, CDR1 is KGHSH and CDR2 LQKENI. This chain's CDR3 is CASSPRRTVNEKLFF. In DNA form, the CDR3 reads TGTGCCAGCTCACCGCGGCGGACAGTTAATGAAAAACTGTTTTTT. Combining the CDR3 with reference TRBV18 and TRBJ1-4 gives the whole variable domain NAGVMQNPRHLVRRRGQEARLRCSPMKGHSHVYWYRQLPEEGLKFMVYLQKENIIDESGMPKERFSAEFPKEGPSILRIQQVVRGDSAAYFCASSPRRTVNEKLFFGSGTQLSVL.

This rearrangement joins TRBV19 to TRBJ2-3; D gene ambiguous. This CDR3 comprises 15 residues. The germline CDR1 and CDR2 sequences are LNHDA and SQIVND (reference sequence). Trimming took 3 bases from V and 0 from J, leaving 10 bases between them. The CDR3 sequence is CASSINFFSTDTQYF. The CDR3 bases are TGTGCCAGTAGTATTAACTTTTTTAGCACAGATACGCAGTATTTT.

The CDR3 spells CASSWTAGVRTGELFF. The CDR3 nucleotides read TGTGCCAGCAGCTGGACAGCGGGGGTCCGCACCGGGGAGCTGTTTTTT. The rearrangement joins TRBV7-8 to TRBJ2-2, with 8 bases fitting TRBD2. The germline gives CDR1 SGHVS, CDR2 FQNEAQ. J gave up 4 bases and V 4 bases, and 8 bases lay outside the gene matches. The CDR3 runs to 16 residues.

V gene TRBV14 combines with J gene TRBJ2-1; TRBD1 might be the D (5 bases). V dropped 3 bases and J dropped 0 bases, with 12 bases sitting between them. This CDR3 comprises 16 residues. Germline-derived CDR1 and CDR2 are SGHDN and FVKESK. This CDR3 reads CASSHPIGDSYNEQFF. The CDR3 nucleotides read TGTGCCAGCAGCCACCCAATAGGGGACTCCTACAATGAGCAGTTCTTC.

This clone was counted only a few times. J is TRBJ1-1 and V is TRBV29-1; 9 bases agree with TRBD1. This CDR3 has 14 amino acids. The V gene's germline CDR1 is SQVTM and CDR2 ANQGSEA. J gave up 5 bases and V 3 bases, and 7 bases lay outside the gene matches. The CDR3 DNA reads TGCAGCGTTGAGGGGACAGGGCGGGGAACTGAAGCTTTCTTT. The encoded protein is CSVEGTGRGTEAFF.

The chain joins TRBV7-9 to TRBJ2-2; 7 positions match TRBD1. The CDR3 totals 14 residues. J was trimmed by 7 bases and V by 1 base; bases with no gene match: 3. Germline CDR1 is SEHNR and CDR2 is FQNEAQ (reference sequence). The DNA for the CDR3 is TGTGCCAGCAGCTTAGGGACAGGTTACGGGGAGCTGTTTTTT. Residues: CASSLGTGYGELFF.

This clone was observed once. The V call is TRBV7-2, the J call TRBJ2-5, with a possible D match to TRBD2 (6 bases). Germline V gene sequence: CDR1 SGHTA, CDR2 FQGNSA. This CDR3 contains 12 residues. V was cut by 4 bases and J by 11 bases, with 14 bases left in between. The DNA for the CDR3 is TGTGCCAGCAGCTCAGGCGCGGGGACGCAGTACTTC. It is translated as CASSSGAGTQYF.

The V call is TRBV18, the J call TRBJ2-5, with TRBD2 matching over 7 bases. V lost 2 bases, J lost 2 bases, and 2 bases stayed unmatched. Per germline, CDR1 KGHSH and CDR2 LQKENI. CDR3 length equals 14 residues. The CDR3: CASSPFGGQETQYF. CDR3 DNA: TGTGCCAGCTCACCATTCGGGGGGCAAGAGACCCAGTACTTC.

The gene calls are TRBV6-4 and TRBJ2-7; perhaps D is TRBD1 or TRBD2 (5 bases each). This CDR3 comprises 17 residues. Trimming removed 6 bases at V and 1 base at J, with 22 bases between. Germline V gives CDR1 MRHNA, CDR2 SNTAGT. In DNA form, the CDR3 reads TGTGCCAGCAGCGATGGGGCCCCAAGCGGAAGATCCTACGAGCAGTACTTC. Encoded protein: CASSDGAPSGRSYEQYF.

V gene TRBV19 combines with J gene TRBJ1-4; 8 bases are a match to TRBD1. The CDR3 loop spans 14 amino acids. Trimming cost V 5 bases and J 8 bases; bases outside gene matches: 7. The germline CDR1 and CDR2 sequences are LNHDA and SQIVND (reference sequence). CDR3 sequence: CASSPGQGGEKLFF. The CDR3 bases are TGTGCCAGTAGTCCTGGACAGGGTGGCGAAAAACTGTTTTTT.

This clone was recorded only once. The chain carries TRBV7-2 and TRBJ2-1; D gene ambiguous. The CDR3 has 18 residues. V was cut by 1 base and J by 0 bases, with 16 bases left in between. Germline V gene lookup returns CDR1 SGHTA and CDR2 FQGNSA. The CDR3 DNA sequence: TGTGCCAGCAGCTTAGTACCAGTTGGATCTTCCTCCTACAATGAGCAGTTCTTC. This translates into CASSLVPVGSSSYNEQFF. The complete variable domain, with remaining parts taken from reference TRBV7-2 and TRBJ2-1, reads GAGVSQSPSNKVTEKGKDVELRCDPISGHTALYWYRQSLGQGLEFLIYFQGNSAPDKSGLPSDRFSAERTGGSVSTLTIQRTQQEDSAVYLCASSLVPVGSSSYNEQFFGPGTRLTVL.

The V and J genes are TRBV2 and TRBJ2-3; D not certain. The CDR3 is 16 amino acids. V lost 3 bases and J 6 bases, leaving 19 bases between the germline ends. The V gene's germline CDR1 is SNHLY and CDR2 FYNNEI. In DNA form, the CDR3 reads TGTGCCAGCAGTGAGTTTAGTCAGGAGCCATACGATACGCAGTATTTT. Translated: CASSEFSQEPYDTQYF.

The J gene is TRBJ2-2, the V gene TRBV4-1; D might be TRBD1 (6 bases). The CDR3 length is 16 residues. With 0 bases removed from V and 2 bases from J, the gap between germline ends came to 10 bases. The V gene's germline CDR1 is MGHRA and CDR2 YSYEKL. The CDR3 protein is CASSQDPGTNTGELFF. The DNA for the CDR3 is TGCGCCAGCAGCCAAGATCCAGGGACAAACACCGGGGAGCTGTTTTTT.

The chain employs TRBV18 and TRBJ1-2; tentatively, D is TRBD1 (5 bases). Trimming took off 4 bases at V and 5 bases at J, with 17 bases between the two ends. The germline V gene has CDR1 KGHSH and CDR2 LQKENI. The CDR3 length is 15 residues. CDR3 sequence (DNA): TGTGCCAGCTCACTCACGACAATGGGGGAGTATGGCTACACCTTC. It specifies CASSLTTMGEYGYTF.